This T cell receptor beta chain was found in a study of a mutant IDH1 vaccine in newly diagnosed glioma. On the study more broadly: Receipt of radiotherapy, temozolomide, or both preceded the study, and most received both.

Assay: immunoSEQ multiplex PCR; the TCRdb copy retains only in-frame clones and omits some. The sample has about 51,000 clones; about 83% are singletons. The time point here: baseline, week 1 (first vaccination visit). Treatment given: pre-vaccination baseline after standard-of-care therapy. There are a few counts of this clone. Its cognate antigen is unknown. Germline CDR1 and CDR2: SGHTA and FQGTGA. The CDR3 runs 12 residues. V lost 3 bases and J 8 bases, leaving 10 bases between the germline ends. Findings and limits, study-wide: Vaccination induced immune responses in about 93% of patients.

This TCR was recovered from a woman between 40 and 55 years old with glioma. The source was PBMCs, collected from a glioma patient treated with radiotherapy, temozolomide or both. The rearrangement links TRBV7-3 to TRBJ1-1, with D possibly being TRBD1 (5 bases). CDR3 amino acids: CASSFGGSEAFF. The CDR3 DNA follows: TGTGCCAGCAGCTTCGGGGGATCCGAAGCTTTCTTT. The full variable domain, rest sourced from reference TRBV7-3 and TRBJ1-1, is GAGVSQTPSNKVTEKGKYVELRCDPISGHTALYWYRQSLGQGPEFLIYFQGTGAADDSGLPNDRFFAVRPEGSVSTLKIQRTERGDSAVYLCASSFGGSEAFFGQGTRLTVV.